One sample yielded the 28 T cell receptor beta chains listed below, sequenced in a study of PD-1 blockade in classical Hodgkin lymphoma. Time point of the sample: newly diagnosed, previously untreated cHL patient sample. Magnetic negative selection was used to purify CD4+ T cells from thawed PBMCs. Sequencing used immunoSEQ multiplex PCR; TCRdb keeps in-frame clones, though not all of them. The repertoire holds 25,000 to 35,000 clones, with about 85% as singletons. The sample taken for sequencing was CD4+ T cells from blood. Source of these receptors: a human donor with classical Hodgkin lymphoma.

The chain joins TRBV29-1 to TRBJ2-2; D may be TRBD1 (6 bases). Germline V lookup: CDR1 SQVTM, CDR2 ANQGSEA. The CDR3 is 14 residues long. V was pared by 6 bases and J by 0 bases, with 11 bases between. The CDR3 nucleotides read TGCAGCGTAGACACAGGGTCGAACACCGGGGAGCTGTTTTTT. This codes for CSVDTGSNTGELFF.

In nucleotides, the CDR3 is TGTGCCAGCAGCTTACCATACTACGAGCAGTACTTC. As protein: CASSLPYYEQYF. This chain joins TRBV28 and TRBJ2-7; D is undetermined. Germline V gene lookup returns CDR1 MDHEN and CDR2 SYDVKM. The CDR3 contains 12 residues. V was shortened by 6 bases and J by 3 bases, with 9 bases between the two germline ends. The entire variable domain, with the rest obtained from reference TRBV28 and TRBJ2-7, is as follows: DVKVTQSSRYLVKRTGEKVFLECVQDMDHENMFWYRQDPGLGLRLIYFSYDVKMKEKGDIPEGYSVSREKKERFSLILESASTNQTSMYLCASSLPYYEQYFGPGTRLTVT.

This rearrangement joins TRBV28 to TRBJ2-1; 10 bases match TRBD2. Looked up from germline, CDR1 is MDHEN and CDR2 is SYDVKM. This CDR3 is 16 amino acids long. V was pared by 7 bases and J by 7 bases, with 13 bases of the junction left unmatched. The CDR3 coding sequence is TGTGCCAGCATGGCGTGGAGACTAGCGGGTAATAATGAGCAGTTCTTC. This codes for CASMAWRLAGNNEQFF.

This clone was recorded once. The rearrangement joins TRBV10-2 to TRBJ2-1; D is uncertain. V was cut by 3 bases and J by 8 bases, with 8 bases left in between. Germline V CDR1 and CDR2: WSHSY, SAAADI. CDR3 length: 12 amino acids. The CDR3 DNA sequence: TGCGCCAGCAGTGAACAGTCCTATGAGCAGTTCTTC. It yields the protein CASSEQSYEQFF.

This chain links TRBV2 with TRBJ2-7, with a possible D match to TRBD2 (6 bases). The CDR3 spans 15 residues. Germline V gene data show CDR1 as SNHLY and CDR2 as FYNNEI. V lost 0 bases to trimming and J lost 1 base, with 10 bases between them. In DNA, the CDR3 is TGTGCCAGCAGTGAAGCGCGGGGCGGATCCTACGAGCAGTACGTC. As protein: CASSEARGGSYEQYV.

V gene TRBV10-3 combines with J gene TRBJ2-1; a weak D match, TRBD2 (7 bases). The V end was cut by 4 bases, the J end by 5 bases, with 18 bases between. The CDR3 totals 16 residues. Germline V gene sequence: CDR1 ENHRY, CDR2 SYGVKD. The CDR3 is CAISAGGGSRHNEQFF. DNA for the CDR3: TGTGCCATCAGTGCGGGGGGCGGGAGTCGCCACAATGAGCAGTTCTTC.

V usage is TRBV6-6 and J usage is TRBJ2-2; D gene uncertain. Per the germline V gene, CDR1 is MNHNY and CDR2 is SVGAGI (reference sequence). The CDR3 length is 16 residues. The germline V and J ends were trimmed by 5 bases and 5 bases, with 18 bases remaining between them. The CDR3 DNA sequence: TGTGCCAGCAGTCCTCTAATAAGTTCGGCGACCGGGGAGCTGTTTTTT. Its protein is CASSPLISSATGELFF.

The chain combines TRBV7-3 with TRBJ2-1, with 10 bases fitting TRBD2. Looked up from germline, CDR1 is SGHTA and CDR2 is FQGTGA. The CDR3 length is 15 residues. V shed 5 bases, J shed 1 base, and the junction held 2 bases outside the gene matches. The CDR3 protein is CASSQLAGSYNEQFF. The DNA of the CDR3 is TGTGCCAGCAGCCAACTAGCGGGGTCCTACAATGAGCAGTTCTTC.

The rearrangement uses TRBV7-3 and TRBJ2-2, with a tentative D call TRBD2 (5 bases). Germline lookup yields CDR1 SGHTA and CDR2 FQGTGA. V dropped 5 bases and J dropped 3 bases, with 10 bases sitting between them. The CDR3 extends over 14 amino acids. CDR3 sequence reads: CASSLRTDTGELFF. The CDR3, as DNA: TGTGCCAGCAGCCTCCGGACTGACACCGGGGAGCTGTTTTTT.

The chain employs TRBV5-1 and TRBJ2-3, with 10 bases lining up with TRBD2. Trimming at V came to 0 bases and at J to 1 base, leaving 2 bases not matched to a gene. CDR1 and CDR2 from the germline V gene are SGHRS and YFSETQ. The length of the CDR3 is 16 residues. CDR3 protein: CASSLVGTSGTDTQYF. In DNA form, the CDR3 reads TGCGCCAGCAGCTTGGTAGGGACTAGCGGCACAGATACGCAGTATTTT.

The count of this clone is one. The chain links TRBV5-4 to TRBJ1-2; D is perhaps TRBD1 (5 bases). This CDR3 is built from 15 residues. V was trimmed by 4 bases and J by 5 bases, leaving 18 bases between them. Looked up from germline, CDR1 is SGHNT and CDR2 is YYREEE (reference sequence). DNA of the CDR3: TGTGCCAGCAGCCCGGGGAAAGACAGAATTTATGGCTACACCTTC. Residues: CASSPGKDRIYGYTF.

The rearrangement links TRBV28 to TRBJ1-2, with 7 bases matching TRBD1. Germline assignment: CDR1 MDHEN and CDR2 SYDVKM. The CDR3 is 12 residues long. V gave up 3 bases and J gave up 5 bases; unmatched junction bases: 0. The CDR3 is CASSLGQYGYTF. DNA for the CDR3: TGTGCCAGCAGTTTGGGACAGTATGGCTACACCTTC.

The chain links TRBV18 to TRBJ1-3, with D unclear. V was shortened by 3 bases and J by 4 bases, with 7 bases between the two germline ends. Germline V gives CDR1 KGHSH, CDR2 LQKENI. The CDR3 is 13 residues long. The CDR3 nucleotides are TGTGCCAGCTCACCGGTCAGCGGAAACACCATATATTTT. Translated, it gives CASSPVSGNTIYF.

This clone appeared a few times. The J gene is TRBJ2-1, the V gene TRBV11-2; D is perhaps TRBD1 or TRBD2 (9 bases each). Deletions cut 6 bases from V and 9 bases from J, with 21 bases between. The germline gives CDR1 SGHAT, CDR2 FQNNGV. CDR3 size: 15 residues. CDR3 sequence (DNA): TGTGCCAGCAGTCCAGGGACAGGGCGGGAGGGTGAGCAGTTCTTC. It translates to CASSPGTGREGEQFF.

The chain has TRBV5-1 and TRBJ2-1, with 12 bases aligning to TRBD2. After removal of 4 bases from V and 3 bases from J, the junction contained 2 bases not matched to a gene. The CDR3 is 15 residues long. Germline V gene sequence: CDR1 SGHRS, CDR2 YFSETQ. In DNA form, the CDR3 reads TGCGCCAGCAGCGAGGGACTAGCGGGCTACAATGAGCAGTTCTTC. Its translation is CASSEGLAGYNEQFF.

This clone appeared once. The rearrangement links TRBV28 to TRBJ1-2; TRBD1 is a possible D gene (6 bases). This CDR3 region has 14 residues. Looked up from germline, CDR1 is MDHEN and CDR2 is SYDVKM. With 2 bases removed from V and 4 bases from J, the gap between germline ends came to 11 bases. The CDR3 spells CASSLGRGSYGYTF. CDR3 in DNA: TGTGCCAGCAGTTTAGGCAGGGGTAGCTATGGCTACACCTTC.

V gene TRBV14 combines with J gene TRBJ1-2, with D unclear. The germline V gene has CDR1 SGHDN and CDR2 FVKESK. This CDR3 comprises 14 residues. The V and J ends lost 4 bases and 1 base respectively, with 10 bases between them. CDR3 in DNA: TGTGCCAGCAGCCCTACCGGGATTAACTATGGCTACACCTTC. Translated: CASSPTGINYGYTF. The full variable domain, rest sourced from reference TRBV14 and TRBJ1-2, is EAGVTQFPSHSVIEKGQTVTLRCDPISGHDNLYWYRRVMGKEIKFLLHFVKESKQDESGMPNNRFLAERTGGTYSTLKVQPAELEDSGVYFCASSPTGINYGYTFGSGTRLTVV.

V gene TRBV11-2 combines with J gene TRBJ2-7; TRBD1 matches 9 bases. Germline CDR1 and CDR2: SGHAT and FQNNGV. This CDR3 contains 15 residues. Trimming cost V 4 bases and J 2 bases; bases outside gene matches: 6. In nucleotides, the CDR3 is TGTGCCAGCAGCTCCCCCAGGGACAGGGCCTACGAGCAGTACGTC. As protein: CASSSPRDRAYEQYV.

The V call is TRBV2, the J call TRBJ2-2; TRBD2 might be the D (5 bases). The V gene's germline CDR1 is SNHLY and CDR2 FYNNEI. V lost 5 bases, J lost 13 bases, and 17 bases lay in between. This CDR3 spans 13 amino acids. CDR3 nucleotides: TGTGCCAGCAGTATTGGAGGTTGGGCTTGGCTGTTTTTT. This codes for CASSIGGWAWLFF.

The J gene is TRBJ1-1, the V gene TRBV18; 9 bases are shared with TRBD1. V dropped 6 bases and J dropped 8; count of bases not matched to a gene: 10. Germline V CDR1 and CDR2: KGHSH, LQKENI. This CDR3 is built from 14 residues. DNA of the CDR3: TGTGCCAGCTCCCTCGACAGGGGGGTGTCGGAAGCTTTCTTT. Translating it yields CASSLDRGVSEAFF.

The CDR3 bases are TGTGCCAGCAGCCTACTAGCTTCGGGGGAGCAGTTCTTC. Residues: CASSLLASGEQFF. This chain uses TRBV14 with TRBJ2-1, with TRBD2 as a possible D gene (6 bases). The CDR3 spans 13 residues. V was cut by 4 bases and J by 10 bases, with 14 bases left in between. Germline CDR1 SGHDN, CDR2 FVKESK.

J is TRBJ2-3 and V is TRBV11-2; 12 bases map to TRBD2. Germline lookup yields CDR1 SGHAT and CDR2 FQNNGV. The CDR3 extends over 16 amino acids. Trimming at V came to 0 bases and at J to 5 bases, leaving 3 bases not matched to a gene. CDR3 DNA sequence: TGTGCCAGCAGCTTAGATCTAGCGGGAGGGGTAGATACGCAGTATTTT. Its protein product is CASSLDLAGGVDTQYF.

The chain joins TRBV4-1 to TRBJ1-2; TRBD1 agrees at 7 bases. The CDR3 has 17 residues. The V segment lost 3 bases and the J segment 5 bases; nucleotides outside the gene matches: 15. Per the germline V gene, CDR1 is MGHRA and CDR2 is YSYEKL. The CDR3 is CASSQGTARILEYGYTF. CDR3 bases: TGCGCCAGCAGCCAGGGGACAGCACGTATCCTGGAATATGGCTACACCTTC.

In this sample, this clone turned up a few times. The chain joins TRBV29-1 to TRBJ1-1; D is unresolved. The V gene lost 7 bases and the J gene lost 5 bases, with 8 bases spanning the gap. CDR3 length equals 10 residues. Looked up from germline, CDR1 is SQVTM and CDR2 is ANQGSEA. CDR3 in DNA: TGCAGCGGAGGTTCGACTGAAGCTTTCTTT. This sequence encodes CSGGSTEAFF.

This clone was picked up one time. The chain joins TRBV6-5 to TRBJ2-1; D is unresolved. Germline V CDR1 and CDR2: MNHEY, SVGAGI. V lost 0 bases to trimming and J lost 6 bases, with 6 bases between them. The CDR3 spans 13 residues. CDR3 bases: TGTGCCAGCAGTTACTCGTCTGGCAATGAGCAGTTCTTC. It codes for CASSYSSGNEQFF.

This sequence joins TRBV2 and TRBJ2-5; D gene unclear. Germline loops: CDR1 SNHLY, CDR2 FYNNEI. The CDR3 is 12 amino acids. Trimming took 3 bases from V and 3 from J, leaving 5 bases between them. This CDR3 is CASSEGKETQYF. DNA for the CDR3: TGTGCCAGCAGTGAGGGGAAAGAGACCCAGTACTTC.

V and J are TRBV6-6 and TRBJ1-5; 8 bases map to TRBD1. The CDR3 covers 16 residues. CDR1 is MNHNY and CDR2 is SVGAGI in the germline V gene (reference sequence). After removal of 0 bases from V and 0 bases from J, the junction contained 1 base not matched to a gene. The CDR3 sequence is CASSYSGQGSNQPQHF. CDR3 nucleotides: TGTGCCAGCAGTTACTCAGGACAGGGTAGCAATCAGCCCCAGCATTTT.

The chain is built from TRBV5-1 and TRBJ2-7; 7 bases map to TRBD1. This CDR3 is 15 amino acids long. The V gene's germline CDR1 is SGHRS and CDR2 YFSETQ. The trim removed 5 bases at V and 0 bases at J, leaving 8 bases unmatched. The CDR3 loop reads CASRPQGYPSYEQYF. In DNA, the CDR3 is TGCGCCAGCAGGCCACAGGGGTATCCCTCCTACGAGCAGTACTTC.